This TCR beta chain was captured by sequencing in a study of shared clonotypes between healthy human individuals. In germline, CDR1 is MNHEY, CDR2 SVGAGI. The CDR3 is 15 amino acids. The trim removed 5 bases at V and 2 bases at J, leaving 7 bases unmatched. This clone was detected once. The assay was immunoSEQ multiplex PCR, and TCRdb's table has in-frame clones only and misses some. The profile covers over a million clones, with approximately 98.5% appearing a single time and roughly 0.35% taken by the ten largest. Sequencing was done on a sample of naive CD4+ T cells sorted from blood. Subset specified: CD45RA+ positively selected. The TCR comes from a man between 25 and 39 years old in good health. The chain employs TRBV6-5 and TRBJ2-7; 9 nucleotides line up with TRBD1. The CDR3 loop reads CASSTSGTGTYEQYF. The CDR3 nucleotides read TGTGCCAGCAGTACCTCCGGGACAGGGACCTACGAGCAGTACTTC.